Shown below are 21 T cell receptor beta chains from a single sample sequenced in a study of identical twins. Using its own MiXCR run on the 5' RACE reads, TCRdb lists one record per CDR3 protein. This table has hundreds of thousands of distinct CDR3 sequences, 21% appearing once. These same records also appear under a second study, on T cells expressing NK-cell markers.

Source material: PBMCs. The receptors were sampled from a woman aged 18-30 years in good health.

This clonotype has more than one count but fewer than ten. The V gene is TRBV20-1, the J gene TRBJ2-7; D unclear. The CDR3 extends over 12 amino acids. Germline V gene lookup returns CDR1 DFQATT and CDR2 SNEGSKA (reference sequence). V lost 3 bases to trimming and J lost 3 bases, with 9 bases between them. The CDR3 DNA follows: TGCAGTGCTAGGGGCCGGGTCTACGAGCAGTACTTC. This codes for CSARGRVYEQYF.

The chain uses TRBV20-1 and TRBJ2-7, with unresolved D. Trimming took 4 bases from V and 2 from J, leaving 18 bases between them. Germline CDR1 and CDR2: DFQATT and SNEGSKA (reference sequence). CDR3 length: 15 residues. DNA of the CDR3: TGCAGTGCTATCGAAGCGCGTACGGCCCCCTACGAGCAGTACTTC. Translation: CSAIEARTAPYEQYF.

V is TRBV5-6 and J is TRBJ2-7; D possibly corresponds to TRBD2 (6 bases). Per germline, CDR1 SGHDT and CDR2 YYEEEE. The CDR3 totals 14 residues. Trimming removed 6 bases at V and 0 bases at J, with 13 bases between. The DNA for the CDR3 is TGTGCCAGCACCGATGCGGGACTCTCCTACGAGCAGTACTTC. Protein sequence: CASTDAGLSYEQYF.

This clonotype appeared many times. CDR3 sequence (DNA): TGCAGTGCTTACATTAGTGAGCAGTTCTTC. Translating it yields CSAYISEQFF. The rearrangement uses TRBV20-1 and TRBJ2-1; D remains ambiguous. Trimming removed 5 bases from V and 9 bases from J, with 8 bases in between. Germline V gene data show CDR1 as DFQATT and CDR2 as SNEGSKA (reference sequence). The CDR3 extends over 10 amino acids.

The sample holds many counts of this clonotype. The chain uses TRBV12-3 or TRBV12-4 and TRBJ2-3, with 7 bases identical to TRBD2. The CDR3 covers 15 residues. V was clipped by 3 bases and J by 0 bases; unmatched bases: 3. The chain's CDR3 is CASSFRRGSTDTQYF. The CDR3 DNA follows: TGTGCCAGCAGTTTTAGGCGGGGGAGCACAGATACGCAGTATTTT.

This clonotype was recorded at least ten times. This chain uses TRBV5-1 with TRBJ2-2; 7 bases line up with TRBD2. Germline V CDR1 and CDR2: SGHRS, YFSETQ. J gave up 1 base and V 2 bases, and 5 bases lay outside the gene matches. The CDR3 has 16 residues. As DNA, the CDR3 is TGCGCCAGCAGCTTTACTAGCGTTAGGAACACCGGGGAGCTGTTTTTT. Translating it yields CASSFTSVRNTGELFF.

This clonotype has just a few counts. The CDR3 coding sequence is TGTGCCAGCAGGCACACCGGGACAGCAAACACCGGGGAGCTGTTTTTT. Its translation: CASRHTGTANTGELFF. The chain uses TRBV27 and TRBJ2-2; TRBD1 matches at 7 bases. CDR1 and CDR2 from the germline V gene are MNHEY and SMNVEV (reference sequence). Germline trimming cut 6 bases from V and 2 bases from J; bases unmatched to any gene: 9. There are 16 residues in the CDR3.

The CDR3 DNA is TGCAGTGCCCGCCGGGCGCTTGTCCAAGAGACCCAGTACTTC. The encoded protein is CSARRALVQETQYF. The V and J genes are TRBV20-1 and TRBJ2-5; D is undetermined. The V end was cut by 6 bases, the J end by 1 base, with 15 bases between. Looked up from germline, CDR1 is DFQATT and CDR2 is SNEGSKA (reference sequence). This CDR3 spans 14 amino acids.

The chain carries TRBV6-5 and TRBJ2-5; D perhaps matches TRBD2 (6 bases). Trimming removed 1 base at V and 3 bases at J, with 6 bases between. Germline values: CDR1 MNHEY, CDR2 SVGAGI. The CDR3 runs to 13 residues. CDR3 sequence: CASSYCGEETQYF. In DNA, the CDR3 is TGTGCCAGCAGTTACTGCGGGGAAGAGACCCAGTACTTC.

In the case of this clonotype: The junction differs from germline at one of its ends, possibly a read error. This chain uses TRBV20-1 with TRBJ2-3; D may be TRBD2 (8 bases). Germline loops: CDR1 DFQATT, CDR2 SNEGSKA (reference sequence). CDR3 size: 16 residues. DNA for the CDR3: TGCTGTGCACCCCTTAGGGGGCGGGAGGTGACAGATACGCAGTATTTT. It codes for CCAPLRGREVTDTQYF.

There are a few counts of this clonotype. The chain employs TRBV5-1 and TRBJ2-7, with 10 bases matching TRBD1. The germline V gene has CDR1 SGHRS and CDR2 YFSETQ. Unmatched junction bases numbered 8, after V lost 5 bases and J lost 6 bases. This CDR3 region has 14 residues. The CDR3 loop is CASRPGTGVFEQYF. In nucleotides, the CDR3 is TGCGCCAGCAGGCCCGGGACAGGGGTTTTCGAGCAGTACTTC. The full variable domain, with the rest looked up from reference TRBV5-1 and TRBJ2-7, is KAGVTQTPRYLIKTRGQQVTLSCSPISGHRSVSWYQQTPGQGLQFLFEYFSETQRNKGNFPGRFSGRQFSNSRSEMNVSTLELGDSALYLCASRPGTGVFEQYFGPGTRLTVT.

This clonotype was picked up many times. The chain has TRBV7-9 and TRBJ1-3, with D possibly being TRBD1 (6 bases). Germline CDR1 is SEHNR and CDR2 is FQNEAQ (reference sequence). The CDR3 length is 14 residues. Trimming removed 2 bases from V and 4 bases from J, with 9 bases in between. CDR3 DNA: TGTGCCAGCAGCTTACAGGGGAGCGGAAACACCATATATTTT. Translation gives CASSLQGSGNTIYF.

CDR3 residues: CASTSSNEQFF. The CDR3 region has the DNA TGTGCCAGCACCTCGAGCAATGAGCAGTTCTTC. The gene calls are TRBV6-5 and TRBJ2-1; D is ambiguous. V shed 7 bases and J shed 6 bases, with 7 bases lying between them. CDR3 length equals 11 residues. Germline lookup yields CDR1 MNHEY and CDR2 SVGAGI.

This clonotype was counted ten times or more. The chain links TRBV12-3 or TRBV12-4 to TRBJ2-5, with 9 nucleotides matching TRBD1. There are 15 residues in the CDR3. After removal of 4 bases from V and 5 bases from J, the junction contained 8 bases not matched to a gene. CDR3 nucleotide sequence: TGTGCCAGCAGTTCGACAGGGGGTATCGCGGAGACCCAGTACTTC. This codes for CASSSTGGIAETQYF.

This rearrangement joins TRBV2 to TRBJ2-5; 8 bases agree with TRBD2. The CDR3 is 12 residues long. CDR1 is SNHLY and CDR2 is FYNNEI in the germline V gene. V was clipped by 8 bases and J by 5 bases; unmatched bases: 4. CDR3 region: CASHGGGETQYF. The CDR3 region has the DNA TGTGCCAGCCATGGCGGGGGGGAGACCCAGTACTTC.

The V call is TRBV5-1, the J call TRBJ2-3, with TRBD1 matching 11 bases. Germline V CDR1 and CDR2: SGHRS, YFSETQ. The V gene end was trimmed by 0 bases and the J gene end by 4 bases; junction bases not matched to a gene: 1. This CDR3 has 15 amino acids. CDR3 amino acids: CASSLGTGGADTQYF. CDR3 nucleotides: TGCGCCAGCAGCTTGGGGACAGGGGGCGCAGATACGCAGTATTTT. The full variable domain, with the rest looked up from reference TRBV5-1 and TRBJ2-3, is KAGVTQTPRYLIKTRGQQVTLSCSPISGHRSVSWYQQTPGQGLQFLFEYFSETQRNKGNFPGRFSGRQFSNSRSEMNVSTLELGDSALYLCASSLGTGGADTQYFGPGTRLTVL.

This clonotype was detected a few times. The CDR3 region has the DNA TGTGCCAGCAGCTTTTCAACCCGTGACAGGGCTCATGGCTACACCTTC. Amino acids: CASSFSTRDRAHGYTF. The chain uses TRBV7-3 and TRBJ1-2, with 7 bases fitting TRBD1. The CDR3 length is 16 residues. From germline, CDR1 is SGHTA and CDR2 FQGTGA. V lost 3 bases to trimming and J lost 6 bases; unmatched junction nucleotides: 13.

This sequence joins TRBV7-8 and TRBJ2-7, with D unclear. The germline V gene has CDR1 SGHVS and CDR2 FQNEAQ. The germline V and J ends were trimmed by 4 bases and 5 bases, with 15 bases remaining between them. This CDR3 region has 14 residues. CDR3: CASSSPLGLNEQYF. Here the CDR3 DNA reads TGTGCCAGCAGCTCACCCCTTGGCCTTAACGAGCAGTACTTC.

This chain joins TRBV20-1 and TRBJ2-4; TRBD2 is a possible D gene (6 bases). The germline V gene encodes CDR1 DFQATT and CDR2 SNEGSKA (reference sequence). The V gene lost 4 bases and the J gene lost 5 bases, with 6 bases spanning the gap. The CDR3 extends over 11 amino acids. The CDR3 loop reads CSATGENIQYF. For the CDR3, the DNA is TGCAGTGCTACGGGGGAAAACATTCAGTACTTC.

This clonotype has only a few counts. The chain joins TRBV7-8 to TRBJ2-7; TRBD2 aligns across 9 bases. The CDR3 has 16 amino acids. After removal of 1 base from V and 0 bases from J, the junction contained 4 bases not matched to a gene. Germline V gives CDR1 SGHVS, CDR2 FQNEAQ. Here the CDR3 DNA reads TGTGCCAGCAGCTTAGGGGCGGGGGGGAGCTCCTACGAGCAGTACTTC. Protein sequence: CASSLGAGGSSYEQYF.

A few counts support this clonotype. V and J are TRBV20-1 and TRBJ2-7, with D perhaps matching TRBD1 (6 bases). The CDR3 spans 13 residues. The germline CDR1 and CDR2 sequences are DFQATT and SNEGSKA (reference sequence). The V and J ends lost 6 bases and 1 base respectively, with 13 bases between them. This CDR3 is CSALGGLSYEQYF. The CDR3 coding sequence is TGCAGTGCCCTTGGGGGCCTTTCCTACGAGCAGTACTTC.